This TCR beta chain comes out of a study of OX40 agonist ivuxolimab in advanced cancers. Study context: The study reported partial responses in three patients: one hepatocellular carcinoma, two cutaneous melanoma.

Blood specimens came from baseline, cycle 4 day 1, and cycle 7 day 1. The method was immunoSEQ multiplex PCR; TCRdb's version includes in-frame clones alone and lacks a portion of them. The sample records about 90,000 clones, roughly nine tenths being singletons. V dropped 10 bases and J dropped 0 bases, with 12 bases sitting between them. The CDR3 is 13 residues long. CDR1 is MDHEN, CDR2 SYDVKM, per germline. The receptor's source is an adult with an advanced solid tumor such as melanoma, head and neck, liver or kidney cancer. This specimen consisted of CD4+ or CD8+ T cells sorted from blood, obtained in a trial of the OX40 agonist ivuxolimab. The chain links TRBV28 to TRBJ1-1, with D perhaps TRBD1 (5 bases). The CDR3 DNA is TGTGCCACTGCGACAGCGATGAACACTGAAGCTTTCTTT. The encoded protein is CATATAMNTEAFF.